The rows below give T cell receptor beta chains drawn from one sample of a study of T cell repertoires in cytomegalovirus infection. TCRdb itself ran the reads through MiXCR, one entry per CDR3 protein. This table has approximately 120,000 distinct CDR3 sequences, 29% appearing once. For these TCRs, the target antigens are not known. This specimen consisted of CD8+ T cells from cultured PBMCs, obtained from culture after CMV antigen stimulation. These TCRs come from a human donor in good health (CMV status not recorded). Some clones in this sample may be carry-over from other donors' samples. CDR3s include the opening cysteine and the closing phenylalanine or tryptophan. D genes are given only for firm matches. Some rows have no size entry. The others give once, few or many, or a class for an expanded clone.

cdr3_nt: TGCAGCGTTGGACAGGGGGCCTACAATGAGCAGTTCTTC
cdr3_aa: CSVGQGAYNEQFF
d_call: TRBD1
j_call: TRBJ2-1
v_call: TRBV29-1
clone_size: NA

cdr3_nt: TGTGCCAGCAGCTCATGGTTAGGGGCGAGCGAGCAGTACTTC
cdr3_aa: CASSSWLGASEQYF
d_call: NA
j_call: TRBJ2-7
v_call: TRBV7-9
clone_size: NA

cdr3_nt: TGTGCCAGCAGTTCTACTAGCGGGGGGTTCGATACGCAGTATTTT
cdr3_aa: CASSSTSGGFDTQYF
d_call: TRBD2
j_call: TRBJ2-3
v_call: TRBV27
clone_size: many

cdr3_nt: TGTGCCAGCAGTTTGGGGCTCCTCCAAAGCACAGATACGCAGTATTTT
cdr3_aa: CASSLGLLQSTDTQYF
d_call: NA
j_call: TRBJ2-3
v_call: TRBV27
clone_size: many

cdr3_nt: TGTGCCAGCAGCTTAGGGGGCTCCTACAATGAGCAGTTCTTC
cdr3_aa: CASSLGGSYNEQFF
d_call: NA
j_call: TRBJ2-1
v_call: TRBV12-3/TRBV12-4
clone_size: many

cdr3_nt: TGTGCCAGCAGCGTAAGCTTACAGGAAAGCTCCTATAATTCACCCCTCCACTTT
cdr3_aa: CASSVSLQESSYNSPLHF
d_call: NA
j_call: TRBJ1-6
v_call: TRBV7-8
clone_size: many

cdr3_nt: TGTGCCAGCAGTCCCTTGACAGGGGGCAAGACTACCGGGGAGCTGTTTTTT
cdr3_aa: CASSPLTGGKTTGELFF
d_call: TRBD1
j_call: TRBJ2-2
v_call: TRBV27
clone_size: NA

cdr3_nt: TGCGCCAGCAGCTTACTAGCGGGGGGCTCCTATGAGCAGTTCTTC
cdr3_aa: CASSLLAGGSYEQFF
d_call: TRBD2
j_call: TRBJ2-1
v_call: TRBV5-1
clone_size: NA

cdr3_nt: TGTGCCAGCAGTGAGTACAGGGCCCTACGGGAGCAGTACTTC
cdr3_aa: CASSEYRALREQYF
d_call: NA
j_call: TRBJ2-7
v_call: TRBV6-2/TRBV6-3
clone_size: NA

cdr3_nt: TGTGCCAGCAGTTTATCGAAAGCAGCTTCCTACGAGCAGTACTTC
cdr3_aa: CASSLSKAASYEQYF
d_call: NA
j_call: TRBJ2-7
v_call: TRBV27
clone_size: NA

cdr3_nt: TGTGCCAGCAGCCCCGGGGAGAACACCGGGGAGCTGTTTTTT
cdr3_aa: CASSPGENTGELFF
d_call: NA
j_call: TRBJ2-2
v_call: TRBV6-8
clone_size: NA